Listed here are 22 T cell receptor beta chains from one sample, sequenced in a study of shared clonotypes between healthy human individuals. Sequenced by immunoSEQ multiplex PCR; TCRdb stores in-frame clones only, minus some. The table includes 1.6 million or so clones, roughly 97% detected once. Material for sequencing was naive CD4+ T cells sorted from blood. Subset reported: CD45RA+ positively selected. The receptors shown here come from a man aged 30-40 years in good health.

This rearrangement joins TRBV5-1 to TRBJ1-4; no definite D call. The CDR3 sequence is 15 residues long. The germline gives CDR1 SGHRS, CDR2 YFSETQ. The V end lost 0 bases, the J end lost 6 bases, and 12 bases lay between the germline ends. Here the CDR3 DNA reads TGCGCCAGCAGCTTGGCCTCCCATCCCGATGAAAAACTGTTTTTT. Translated: CASSLASHPDEKLFF.

The DNA for the CDR3 is TGTGCCAGCTCACACTCCGGCGGGACTAAGAACACCGGGGAGCTGTTTTTT. This sequence encodes CASSHSGGTKNTGELFF. The chain has TRBV18 and TRBJ2-2, with 7 bases identical to TRBD2. The CDR3 length is 17 residues. The V gene end was trimmed by 4 bases and the J gene end by 1 base; junction bases not matched to a gene: 9. Germline CDR1 is KGHSH and CDR2 is LQKENI. Looking up the rest from reference TRBV18 and TRBJ2-2 gives the full variable domain: NAGVMQNPRHLVRRRGQEARLRCSPMKGHSHVYWYRQLPEEGLKFMVYLQKENIIDESGMPKERFSAEFPKEGPSILRIQQVVRGDSAAYFCASSHSGGTKNTGELFFGEGSRLTVL.

V gene TRBV19 combines with J gene TRBJ1-4; possibly TRBD1 for D (5 bases). This CDR3 spans 14 amino acids. CDR1 and CDR2 (germline): LNHDA, SQIVND (reference sequence). V was cut by 6 bases and J by 8 bases, with 16 bases left in between. The CDR3 DNA reads TGTGCCAGTAGCAGACCGGGACTCCGGGAAAAACTGTTTTTT. Amino acids: CASSRPGLREKLFF.

The rearrangement joins TRBV7-9 to TRBJ2-1; no firm D call. V lost 1 base and J lost 9, with 10 bases in between. The CDR3 is 13 residues long. Germline V gene data show CDR1 as SEHNR and CDR2 as FQNEAQ (reference sequence). The CDR3 region is CASSLDSPSEQFF. The CDR3, as DNA: TGTGCCAGCAGCTTAGATTCACCGAGTGAGCAGTTCTTC.

The chain is built from TRBV7-2 and TRBJ2-7; 11 bases are a match to TRBD2. Germline V gene sequence: CDR1 SGHTA, CDR2 FQGNSA. The CDR3 sequence is 18 residues long. V lost 4 bases and J lost 3; bases outside the gene matches: 14. CDR3: CASSSRSPGLADRYEQYF. CDR3 in DNA: TGTGCCAGCAGCTCAAGGTCTCCGGGACTAGCGGACCGCTACGAGCAGTACTTC.

This clone was seen only once. The sample has other DNA sequences that encode this CDR3 too. The chain has TRBV28 and TRBJ2-7; no definite D call. Germline V CDR1 and CDR2: MDHEN, SYDVKM. This CDR3 comprises 12 residues. Deletions cut 2 bases from V and 4 bases from J, with 6 bases between. For the CDR3, the DNA is TGTGCCAGCAGTTTAGCAGGATACGAGCAGTACTTC. Translating gives CASSLAGYEQYF. Based on the CDR3 plus reference TRBV28 and TRBJ2-7, the full variable domain is DVKVTQSSRYLVKRTGEKVFLECVQDMDHENMFWYRQDPGLGLRLIYFSYDVKMKEKGDIPEGYSVSREKKERFSLILESASTNQTSMYLCASSLAGYEQYFGPGTRLTVT.

The chain carries TRBV19 and TRBJ1-1; D may be TRBD1 (5 bases). The V gene's germline CDR1 is LNHDA and CDR2 SQIVND (reference sequence). V lost 4 bases, J lost 7 bases, and 13 bases lay in between. The CDR3 extends over 13 amino acids. The chain's CDR3 is CASSNRGIGEAFF. In nucleotides, the CDR3 is TGTGCCAGTAGTAATAGGGGTATAGGTGAAGCTTTCTTT.

The V gene is TRBV18, the J gene TRBJ1-5; D uncertain. The germline V gene encodes CDR1 KGHSH and CDR2 LQKENI. This CDR3 is 13 amino acids long. V was cut by 3 bases and J by 8 bases, with 11 bases left in between. CDR3 residues: CASSPSLSEPQHF. The CDR3 DNA reads TGTGCCAGCTCACCCTCGCTATCTGAGCCCCAGCATTTT.

This clone was recorded only once. This rearrangement joins TRBV2 to TRBJ2-1; D might be TRBD1 (6 bases). With 7 bases removed from V and 7 bases from J, the gap between germline ends came to 17 bases. The CDR3 has 14 residues. CDR1 and CDR2 (germline): SNHLY, FYNNEI. CDR3 in DNA: TGTGCCAGCACTCTTAACAGGGAGAGAAATGAGCAGTTCTTC. This codes for CASTLNRERNEQFF.

The CDR3 protein is CASSQRGPGSNTGELFF. For the CDR3, the DNA is TGCGCCAGCAGCCAACGGGGCCCCGGGTCAAACACCGGGGAGCTGTTTTTT. The rearrangement links TRBV4-3 to TRBJ2-2; D tentatively fits TRBD1 or TRBD2 (5 bases each). The germline V and J ends were trimmed by 2 bases and 2 bases, with 15 bases remaining between them. This CDR3 is 17 amino acids long. Germline CDR1 and CDR2: LGHNA and YSLEER.

This chain uses TRBV5-4 with TRBJ2-7, with 7 positions matching TRBD2. Germline CDR1 reads SGHNT; CDR2 reads YYREEE (reference sequence). The CDR3 sequence is 14 residues long. The V and J ends lost 0 bases and 3 bases, in that order; junction bases with no gene match: 3. CDR3 nucleotide sequence: TGTGCCAGCAGCTTGGGAGGGAGGGACTACGAGCAGTACTTC. Protein product: CASSLGGRDYEQYF.

The chain is built from TRBV7-2 and TRBJ1-5, with D perhaps matching TRBD1 (5 bases). Trimming cost V 5 bases and J 2 bases, with 10 bases left between them. Germline V lookup: CDR1 SGHTA, CDR2 FQGNSA. The CDR3 has 14 amino acids. CDR3 in amino acids: CASSARGGNQPQHF. The CDR3 coding sequence is TGTGCCAGCAGCGCGAGGGGTGGCAATCAGCCCCAGCATTTT.

This clone is a singleton in its sample. The V and J genes are TRBV7-7 and TRBJ2-7, with 9 bases aligning to TRBD1. J lost 5 bases, V lost 4 bases, and 9 bases had no gene match. CDR3 length: 15 residues. CDR1 is SSHAT, CDR2 FNYEAQ, per germline (reference sequence). The CDR3 nucleotides read TGTGCCAGCAGCTCCCTGCCTGGACAGGGGAACGAGCAGTACTTC. Translated: CASSSLPGQGNEQYF.

The J gene is TRBJ2-1, the V gene TRBV30; 7 nucleotides match TRBD2. CDR3 size: 15 residues. The germline gives CDR1 GTSNPN, CDR2 SVGIG (reference sequence). The V and J ends lost 4 bases and 6 bases, in that order; junction bases with no gene match: 12. The CDR3 region is CAWTSGEGRGNEQFF. CDR3 sequence (DNA): TGTGCCTGGACCTCCGGGGAGGGCCGGGGCAATGAGCAGTTCTTC.

V gene TRBV6-6 combines with J gene TRBJ2-3; 8 bases are shared with TRBD1. Germline CDR1 reads MNHNY; CDR2 reads SVGAGI (reference sequence). The V gene end was trimmed by 6 bases and the J gene end by 7 bases; junction bases not matched to a gene: 9. The CDR3 has 14 residues. In DNA, the CDR3 is TGTGCCAGCAGCGACGGAGACAGGGGTAATACGCAGTATTTT. Protein: CASSDGDRGNTQYF.

This rearrangement joins TRBV28 to TRBJ2-7; D is ambiguous. The CDR3 length is 16 residues. The germline gives CDR1 MDHEN, CDR2 SYDVKM. The V gene lost 2 bases and the J gene lost 7 bases, with 21 bases spanning the gap. The CDR3: CASSLVGPSALWEQYF. CDR3 bases: TGTGCCAGCAGTTTAGTAGGTCCCTCAGCGCTCTGGGAGCAGTACTTC.

This rearrangement joins TRBV28 to TRBJ1-2, with 7 bases matching TRBD1. CDR3 length equals 13 residues. The germline gives CDR1 MDHEN, CDR2 SYDVKM. Trimming at V came to 10 bases and at J to 8 bases, leaving 13 bases not matched to a gene. CDR3 sequence reads: CATQITGVSGYTF. The CDR3 DNA is TGTGCCACCCAGATCACAGGGGTTTCGGGCTACACCTTC.

The CDR3 here is CASSLTSGLPGGGYF. The DNA of the CDR3 is TGTGCCAGCAGTTTGACTAGCGGTCTCCCTGGCGGGGGGTACTTC. The V gene is TRBV6-5, the J gene TRBJ2-7, with 9 bases that match TRBD2. Trimming at V came to 4 bases and at J to 12 bases, leaving 16 bases not matched to a gene. CDR3 length equals 15 residues. Germline values: CDR1 MNHEY, CDR2 SVGAGI.

J is TRBJ2-1 and V is TRBV9; no firm D call. CDR1 is SGDLS and CDR2 is YYNGEE in the germline V gene. Trimming took 8 bases from V and 0 from J, leaving 9 bases between them. This CDR3 contains 13 residues. The CDR3 DNA is TGTGCCAGTGGGGTCTCCTCCTACAATGAGCAGTTCTTC. It encodes CASGVSSYNEQFF.

The count of this clone is one. The chain joins TRBV6-6 to TRBJ2-7; 7 positions match TRBD2. The germline CDR1 and CDR2 sequences are MNHNY and SVGAGI (reference sequence). V shed 5 bases and J 3 bases; nucleotides not matched to a gene: 7. The CDR3 totals 14 residues. CDR3 DNA sequence: TGTGCCAGCAGTACTCTCAGCGGGATCTACGAGCAGTACTTC. This codes for CASSTLSGIYEQYF.

CDR3 bases: TGTGCCAGCAGCTTAGTAGAAGGACTAGCGGGAGGGAATGAGCAGTTCTTC. Protein sequence: CASSLVEGLAGGNEQFF. The genes are TRBV7-7 and TRBJ2-1, with 15 bases that match TRBD2. V was pared by 1 base and J by 7 bases, with 5 bases of the junction left unmatched. This CDR3 comprises 17 residues. Germline V gene sequence: CDR1 SSHAT, CDR2 FNYEAQ (reference sequence).

This chain joins TRBV9 and TRBJ2-2; a possible D gene is TRBD2 (5 bases). V gave up 2 bases and J gave up 7 bases, with 15 bases separating them. CDR3 length: 15 residues. Looked up from germline, CDR1 is SGDLS and CDR2 is YYNGEE. CDR3 DNA: TGTGCCAGCAGCGTTCTGAGGGAGTCTGGCGGGGAGCTGTTTTTT. Its translation is CASSVLRESGGELFF. The full variable domain, in which reference TRBV9 and TRBJ2-2 provide the parts outside the CDR3, is DSGVTQTPKHLITATGQRVTLRCSPRSGDLSVYWYQQSLDQGLQFLIQYYNGEERAKGNILERFSAQQFPDLHSELNLSSLELGDSALYFCASSVLRESGGELFFGEGSRLTVL.